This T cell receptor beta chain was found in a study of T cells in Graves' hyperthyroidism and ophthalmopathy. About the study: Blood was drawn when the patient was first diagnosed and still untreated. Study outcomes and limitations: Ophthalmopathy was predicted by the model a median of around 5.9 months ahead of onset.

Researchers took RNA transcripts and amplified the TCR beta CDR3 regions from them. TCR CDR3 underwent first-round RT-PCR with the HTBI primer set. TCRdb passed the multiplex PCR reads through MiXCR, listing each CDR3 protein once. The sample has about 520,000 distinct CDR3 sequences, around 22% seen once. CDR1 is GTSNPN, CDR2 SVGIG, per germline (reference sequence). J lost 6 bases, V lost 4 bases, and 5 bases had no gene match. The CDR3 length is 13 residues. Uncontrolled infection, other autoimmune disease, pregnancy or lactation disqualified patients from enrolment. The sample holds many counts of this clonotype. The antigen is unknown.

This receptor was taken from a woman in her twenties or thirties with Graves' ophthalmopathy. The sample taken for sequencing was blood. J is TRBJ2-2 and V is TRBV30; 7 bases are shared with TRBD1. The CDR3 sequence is CAWTQGVAGELFF. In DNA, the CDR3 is TGTGCCTGGACTCAGGGGGTGGCCGGGGAGCTGTTTTTT.